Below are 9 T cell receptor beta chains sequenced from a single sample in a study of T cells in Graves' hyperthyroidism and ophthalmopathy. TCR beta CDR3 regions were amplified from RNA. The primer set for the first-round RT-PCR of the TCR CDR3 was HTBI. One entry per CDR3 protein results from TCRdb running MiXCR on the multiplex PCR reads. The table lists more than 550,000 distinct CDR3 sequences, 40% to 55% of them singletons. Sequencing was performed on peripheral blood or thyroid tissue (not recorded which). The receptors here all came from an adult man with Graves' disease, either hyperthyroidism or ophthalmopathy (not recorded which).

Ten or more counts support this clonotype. The CDR3, as DNA: TGCAGTGCCCGGACAGGAGGCCAAGAGACCCAGTACTTC. Protein sequence: CSARTGGQETQYF. The V call is TRBV20-1, the J call TRBJ2-5, with TRBD1 identical over 7 bases. The germline V gene has CDR1 DFQATT and CDR2 SNEGSKA (reference sequence). The CDR3 has 13 residues. Losses at the gene ends were 6 bases for V and 1 base for J; bases not matched to a gene: 5.

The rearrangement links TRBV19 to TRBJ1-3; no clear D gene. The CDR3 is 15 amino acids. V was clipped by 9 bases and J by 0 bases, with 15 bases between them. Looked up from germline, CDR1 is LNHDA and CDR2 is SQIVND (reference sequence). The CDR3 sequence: CASRLSPLSGNTIYF. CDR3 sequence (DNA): TGTGCCAGCAGACTCAGTCCCCTCTCTGGAAACACCATATATTTT.

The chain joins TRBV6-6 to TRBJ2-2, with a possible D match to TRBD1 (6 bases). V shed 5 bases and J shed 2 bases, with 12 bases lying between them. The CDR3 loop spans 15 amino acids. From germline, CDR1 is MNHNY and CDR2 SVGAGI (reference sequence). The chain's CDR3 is CASSQTTGNTGELFF. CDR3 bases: TGTGCCAGCAGTCAGACGACAGGCAACACCGGGGAGCTGTTTTTT.

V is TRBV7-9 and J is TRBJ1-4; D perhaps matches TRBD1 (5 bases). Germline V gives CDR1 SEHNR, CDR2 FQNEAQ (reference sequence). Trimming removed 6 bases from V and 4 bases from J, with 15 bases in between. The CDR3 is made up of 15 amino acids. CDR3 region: CASSPNRDGNEKLFF. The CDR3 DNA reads TGTGCCAGCAGTCCGAACCGGGACGGTAATGAAAAACTGTTTTTT.

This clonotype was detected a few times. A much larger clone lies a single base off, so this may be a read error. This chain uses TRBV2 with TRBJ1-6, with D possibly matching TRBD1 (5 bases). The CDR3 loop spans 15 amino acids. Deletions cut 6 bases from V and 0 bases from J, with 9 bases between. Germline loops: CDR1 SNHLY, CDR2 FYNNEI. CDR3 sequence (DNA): TGTGCCAGCAGCTTCGACAGCTCCTATAATTCACCCCTCCACTTT. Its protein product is CASSFDSSYNSPLHF.

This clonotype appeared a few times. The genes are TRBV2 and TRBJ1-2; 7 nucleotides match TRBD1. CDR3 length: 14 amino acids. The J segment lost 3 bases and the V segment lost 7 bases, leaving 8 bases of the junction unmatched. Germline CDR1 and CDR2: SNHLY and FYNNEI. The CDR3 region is CASTGTEGDYGYTF. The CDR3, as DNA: TGTGCCAGCACCGGGACAGAAGGAGACTATGGCTACACCTTC.

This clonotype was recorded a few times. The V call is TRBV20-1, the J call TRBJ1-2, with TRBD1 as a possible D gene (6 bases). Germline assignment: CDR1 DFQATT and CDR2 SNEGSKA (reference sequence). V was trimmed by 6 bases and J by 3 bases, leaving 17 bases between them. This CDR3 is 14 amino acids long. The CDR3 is CSALNAEGDYGYTF. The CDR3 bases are TGCAGTGCCTTAAACGCCGAGGGGGACTATGGCTACACCTTC.

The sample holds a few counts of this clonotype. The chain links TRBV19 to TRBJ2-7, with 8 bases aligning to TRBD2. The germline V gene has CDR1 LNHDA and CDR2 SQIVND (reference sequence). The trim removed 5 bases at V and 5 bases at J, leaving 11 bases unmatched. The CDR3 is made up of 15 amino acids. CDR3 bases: TGTGCCAGTAGTTCAACCGGGACTAGACCAGACGAGCAGTACTTC. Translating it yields CASSSTGTRPDEQYF.

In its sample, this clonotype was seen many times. The CDR3 loop reads CATATGADYGYTF. The CDR3 DNA sequence: TGTGCCACCGCGACAGGGGCGGACTATGGCTACACCTTC. The chain has TRBV24-1 and TRBJ1-2, with 8 nucleotides matching TRBD1. This CDR3 is built from 13 residues. Looked up from germline, CDR1 is KGHDR and CDR2 is SFDVKD. Unmatched junction bases numbered 5, after V lost 9 bases and J lost 3 bases.